The 23 T cell receptor beta chains below all came from one sample that was sequenced in a study of blood T cell repertoires in COVID-19. This table comes from immunoSEQ multiplex PCR, and its TCRdb copy is limited to in-frame clones, with some not included. The sample records about 280,000 clones, 86% being singletons. Sequencing was carried out using peripheral blood. The receptors were gathered from a woman aged 30 to 39 who had recovered from COVID-19.

V usage is TRBV19 and J usage is TRBJ1-1; D may be TRBD1 (5 bases). V lost 9 bases and J lost 1, with 18 bases in between. The CDR3 totals 15 residues. Germline V gives CDR1 LNHDA, CDR2 SQIVND (reference sequence). This chain's CDR3 is CASGAGGAPNTEAFF. In nucleotides, the CDR3 is TGTGCCAGCGGGGCAGGAGGGGCTCCGAACACTGAAGCTTTCTTT.

The V and J genes are TRBV7-2 and TRBJ2-5, with D hard to call. Trimming pared 5 bases from V and 1 base from J, leaving 14 bases between. The CDR3 is 15 residues long. Germline V gives CDR1 SGHTA, CDR2 FQGNSA. The DNA for the CDR3 is TGTGCCAGCAGCCATCAGTGGAGTTCCCAAGAGACCCAGTACTTC. Translation: CASSHQWSSQETQYF. Full variable domain (outside the CDR3, taken from reference TRBV7-2 and TRBJ2-5): GAGVSQSPSNKVTEKGKDVELRCDPISGHTALYWYRQSLGQGLEFLIYFQGNSAPDKSGLPSDRFSAERTGGSVSTLTIQRTQQEDSAVYLCASSHQWSSQETQYFGPGTRLLVL.

The chain joins TRBV4-3 to TRBJ1-5, with 7 bases lining up with TRBD1. V shed 3 bases, J shed 6 bases, and the junction held 11 bases outside the gene matches. The germline V gene has CDR1 LGHNA and CDR2 YSLEER. The CDR3 has 16 residues. In nucleotides, the CDR3 is TGCGCCAGCAGCCAGGGATACAGGGGTTGGGGTCAGCCCCAGCATTTT. It codes for CASSQGYRGWGQPQHF.

V usage is TRBV6-5 and J usage is TRBJ2-6; no clear D. Germline CDR1 and CDR2: MNHEY and SVGAGI. The CDR3 runs 12 residues. Trimming pared 10 bases from V and 2 bases from J, leaving 6 bases between. The CDR3 nucleotides are TGTGCCACCAATCCTGGGGCCAACGTCCTGACTTTC. This codes for CATNPGANVLTF.

The chain has TRBV3-1 (or the pseudogene TRBV3-2) and TRBJ1-4, with TRBD1 matching over 9 bases. The CDR3 is made up of 15 amino acids. Losses at the gene ends were 9 bases for V and 4 bases for J; bases not matched to a gene: 9. Looked up from germline, CDR1 is LGHDT and CDR2 is YNNKEL (reference sequence). The DNA for the CDR3 is TGTGCCAGTAACGGACAGGGGCTTGGTAATGAAAAACTGTTTTTT. It translates to CASNGQGLGNEKLFF.

DNA of the CDR3: TGCGCCAGCAAGGACAGGAGATGGCAAGAGACCCAGTACTTC. Amino acids: CASKDRRWQETQYF. The V gene is TRBV10-2, the J gene TRBJ2-5; 7 bases map to TRBD1. The V and J ends lost 7 bases and 2 bases, in that order; junction bases with no gene match: 7. Germline V lookup: CDR1 WSHSY, CDR2 SAAADI. This CDR3 is 14 amino acids long.

The genes are TRBV4-1 and TRBJ2-1; 11 bases fit TRBD2. V lost 4 bases to trimming and J lost 7 bases; unmatched junction nucleotides: 6. CDR1 and CDR2 (germline): MGHRA, YSYEKL. This CDR3 has 15 residues. The CDR3 here is CASSPLAGERNEQFF. For the CDR3, the DNA is TGCGCCAGCAGCCCACTAGCGGGAGAAAGGAATGAGCAGTTCTTC.

This CDR3 is CASSIAQGTQPQHF. Here the CDR3 DNA reads TGTGCCAGTAGTATCGCGCAGGGTACCCAGCCCCAGCATTTT. V gene TRBV19 combines with J gene TRBJ1-5; possibly TRBD1 for D (5 bases). V lost 3 bases and J lost 7, with 13 bases in between. The CDR3 is 14 amino acids. Germline CDR1 is LNHDA and CDR2 is SQIVND (reference sequence).

This clone was seen more than once but under ten times. V and J are TRBV27 and TRBJ2-1, with 7 bases aligning to TRBD2. V trimming: 7 bases; J trimming: 9 bases; junction bases outside the gene matches: 6. This CDR3 is 12 amino acids long. The germline CDR1 and CDR2 sequences are MNHEY and SMNVEV (reference sequence). The CDR3 bases are TGTGCCAGCATGGGGGGGTGGGGTGAGCAGTTCTTC. This gives the protein CASMGGWGEQFF.

This rearrangement joins TRBV28 to TRBJ2-5, with D uncertain. The CDR3 consists of 14 residues. Trimming took 6 bases from V and 1 from J, leaving 12 bases between them. In germline, CDR1 is MDHEN, CDR2 SYDVKM. CDR3 sequence (DNA): TGTGCCAGCAGCGGTGCCCGCCTCCAAGAGACCCAGTACTTC. Translating it yields CASSGARLQETQYF.

J is TRBJ1-1 and V is TRBV3-1 (or the pseudogene TRBV3-2), with a weak D call TRBD1 (5 bases). Trimming took 5 bases from V and 3 from J, leaving 7 bases between them. From germline, CDR1 is LGHDT and CDR2 YNNKEL (reference sequence). The CDR3 has 12 amino acids. CDR3: CASSVQDTEAFF. CDR3 coding DNA: TGTGCCAGCAGCGTACAGGACACTGAAGCTTTCTTT.

This chain joins TRBV24-1 and TRBJ2-7, with D unresolved. This CDR3 comprises 13 residues. Trimming pared 3 bases from V and 0 bases from J, leaving 5 bases between. Germline CDR1 and CDR2: KGHDR and SFDVKD. CDR3 residues: CATSDHSSYEQYF. DNA of the CDR3: TGTGCCACCAGTGATCACAGCTCCTACGAGCAGTACTTC.

This clone was seen a few times. This sequence joins TRBV10-3 and TRBJ1-1; TRBD1 might be the D (5 bases). The germline CDR1 and CDR2 sequences are ENHRY and SYGVKD. There are 17 residues in the CDR3. V was trimmed by 6 bases and J by 1 base, leaving 21 bases between them. CDR3 in amino acids: CAISDGRTGLTNTEAFF. CDR3 bases: TGTGCCATCAGCGACGGGAGAACGGGACTTACGAACACTGAAGCTTTCTTT.

In its sample, this clone was seen once. The rearrangement joins TRBV13 to TRBJ2-7, with TRBD2 matching over 9 bases. This CDR3 is built from 15 residues. Germline trimming cut 4 bases from V and 7 bases from J; bases unmatched to any gene: 11. Germline CDR1 and CDR2: PRHDT and FYEKMQ (reference sequence). The CDR3, as DNA: TGTGCCAGCAGCTACACCGGGACTAGCCGGGAGGAGCAGTACTTC. Translating gives CASSYTGTSREEQYF. The complete variable domain, with remaining parts taken from reference TRBV13 and TRBJ2-7, reads AAGVIQSPRHLIKEKRETATLKCYPIPRHDTVYWYQQGPGQDPQFLISFYEKMQSDKGSIPDRFSAQQFSDYHSELNMSSLELGDSALYFCASSYTGTSREEQYFGPGTRLTVT.

The chain is built from TRBV5-4 and TRBJ2-5; D possibly corresponds to TRBD2 (6 bases). V lost 10 bases and J 2 bases, leaving 12 bases between the germline ends. Germline V lookup: CDR1 SGHNT, CDR2 YYREEE (reference sequence). The CDR3 loop spans 12 amino acids. The CDR3 protein is CAYLGGQETQYF. CDR3 DNA: TGTGCCTACCTGGGGGGACAAGAGACCCAGTACTTC.

CDR3 in DNA: TGCGCCAGCAGCTTCGTCAGGGGAGCCGAGCAGTACTTC. Protein: CASSFVRGAEQYF. V and J are TRBV5-1 and TRBJ2-7, with D perhaps matching TRBD1 (6 bases). Germline loops: CDR1 SGHRS, CDR2 YFSETQ. V was cut by 2 bases and J by 6 bases, with 12 bases left in between. The CDR3 consists of 13 residues.

The chain has TRBV5-1 and TRBJ2-7; 11 nucleotides match TRBD1. The CDR3 sequence is 14 residues long. V was clipped by 4 bases and J by 4 bases; unmatched bases: 4. Germline CDR1 reads SGHRS; CDR2 reads YFSETQ. DNA for the CDR3: TGCGCCAGCAGCGCCGGGACAGGGGGGTACGAGCAGTACTTC. Its translation is CASSAGTGGYEQYF.

The chain employs TRBV19 and TRBJ1-1; D gene unclear. V was cut by 7 bases and J by 7 bases, with 16 bases left in between. This CDR3 comprises 13 residues. Looked up from germline, CDR1 is LNHDA and CDR2 is SQIVND (reference sequence). Written as DNA, the CDR3 is TGTGCCAGTATCGCAGCATCGGGGATTGAAGCTTTCTTT. Protein product: CASIAASGIEAFF.

The chain is built from TRBV4-2 and TRBJ2-2, with D perhaps TRBD2 (5 bases). Germline loops: CDR1 LGHNA, CDR2 YNFKEQ. V was cut by 1 base and J by 0 bases, with 18 bases left in between. The CDR3 runs to 19 residues. The CDR3 bases are TGTGCCAGCAGCCAAGTTTTCTTCCAGGACGGGACGAACACCGGGGAGCTGTTTTTT. It is translated as CASSQVFFQDGTNTGELFF.

The chain combines TRBV6-2 or TRBV6-3 with TRBJ2-5; TRBD1 aligns across 9 bases. Germline-derived CDR1 and CDR2 are MNHEY and SVGEGT. Unmatched junction bases numbered 2, after V lost 2 bases and J lost 4 bases. The CDR3 is made up of 14 amino acids. The CDR3 DNA sequence: TGTGCCAGCAGTTACGGGGACAGGGCAGAGACCCAGTACTTC. Protein sequence: CASSYGDRAETQYF.

J is TRBJ1-3 and V is TRBV7-9; D may be TRBD1 (5 bases). Trimming cost V 5 bases and J 2 bases, with 19 bases left between them. The germline CDR1 and CDR2 sequences are SEHNR and FQNEAQ (reference sequence). CDR3 length equals 17 residues. CDR3 protein: CASSPKGAGPTGNTIYF. The CDR3 DNA sequence: TGTGCCAGCAGCCCGAAAGGGGCAGGGCCCACTGGAAACACCATATATTTT.

This clone has only one observation. The J gene is TRBJ2-4, the V gene TRBV28; 7 bases align to TRBD1. This CDR3 is built from 15 residues. The V segment lost 7 bases and the J segment 4 bases; nucleotides outside the gene matches: 10. Germline assignment: CDR1 MDHEN and CDR2 SYDVKM. Here the CDR3 DNA reads TGTGCCAGCACCTCGCTTGACAGGGAAAAAAACATTCAGTACTTC. Its translation is CASTSLDREKNIQYF.

The chain links TRBV21-1 to TRBJ2-7; the D call in the table, TRBD2, was not verified against the DNA. TRBV21-1 is flagged as a pseudogene. The CDR3 totals 13 residues. The DNA for the CDR3 is TGTGCCAGCAGGGAGGCGAGCTCCTACGAGCAGTACTTC. Translating it yields CASREASSYEQYF.